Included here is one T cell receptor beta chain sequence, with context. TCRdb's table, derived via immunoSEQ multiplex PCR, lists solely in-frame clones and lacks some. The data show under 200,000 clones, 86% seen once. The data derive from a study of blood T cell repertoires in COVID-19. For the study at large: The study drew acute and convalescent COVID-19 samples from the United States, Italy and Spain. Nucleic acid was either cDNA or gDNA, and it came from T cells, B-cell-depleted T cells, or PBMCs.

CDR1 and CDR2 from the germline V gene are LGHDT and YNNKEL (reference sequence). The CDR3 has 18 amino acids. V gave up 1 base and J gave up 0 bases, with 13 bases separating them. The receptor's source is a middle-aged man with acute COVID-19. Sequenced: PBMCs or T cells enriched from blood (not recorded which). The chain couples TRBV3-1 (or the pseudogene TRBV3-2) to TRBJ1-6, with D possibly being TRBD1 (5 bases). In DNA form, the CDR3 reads TGTGCCAGCAGCCAAGGAGTGGAGGGGAGCTCCTATAATTCACCCCTCCACTTT. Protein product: CASSQGVEGSSYNSPLHF.